Following are 29 T cell receptor beta chains from one sample sequenced in a study of blood T cell repertoires in COVID-19. The assay was immunoSEQ multiplex PCR, and TCRdb's table has in-frame clones only and misses some. The data show 300,000 to 450,000 clones, roughly 90% seen once. The sample taken for sequencing was peripheral blood. These receptors were collected from a woman in her 30s with COVID-19, enrolled during active disease.

The chain has TRBV2 and TRBJ2-2; the match to TRBD1 covers 7 bases. Germline CDR1 reads SNHLY; CDR2 reads FYNNEI. V trimming: 4 bases; J trimming: 0 bases; junction bases outside the gene matches: 2. The CDR3 length is 15 residues. The DNA for the CDR3 is TGTGCCAGCAGTGGGGACAGTGCGAACACCGGGGAGCTGTTTTTT. Encoded protein: CASSGDSANTGELFF.

This sequence joins TRBV2 and TRBJ1-4; D is perhaps TRBD1 (5 bases). V dropped 6 bases and J dropped 4 bases, with 9 bases sitting between them. Germline V gives CDR1 SNHLY, CDR2 FYNNEI. CDR3 length equals 13 residues. The CDR3 region has the DNA TGTGCCAGCAGCATTGACAGTAATGAAAAACTGTTTTTT. It yields the protein CASSIDSNEKLFF.

V gene TRBV10-1 combines with J gene TRBJ2-1; 9 nucleotides agree with TRBD2. This CDR3 has 13 amino acids. Germline V gives CDR1 WNHNN, CDR2 SYGVQD (reference sequence). V was clipped by 2 bases and J by 8 bases; unmatched bases: 1. CDR3 residues: CASSEASGDEQFF. The DNA for the CDR3 is TGCGCCAGCAGTGAGGCTAGCGGGGATGAGCAGTTCTTC.

J is TRBJ2-1 and V is TRBV11-2; D ambiguous. Germline loops: CDR1 SGHAT, CDR2 FQNNGV. The CDR3 is 14 residues long. Trimming removed 6 bases at V and 4 bases at J, with 13 bases between. CDR3 nucleotide sequence: TGTGCCAGCAGGTCTCCCGGTAGATACAATGAGCAGTTCTTC. It translates to CASRSPGRYNEQFF. Full variable domain (missing parts from reference TRBV11-2 and TRBJ2-1): EAGVAQSPRYKIIEKRQSVAFWCNPISGHATLYWYQQILGQGPKLLIQFQNNGVVDDSQLPKDRFSAERLKGVDSTLKIQPAKLEDSAVYLCASRSPGRYNEQFFGPGTRLTVL.

The chain has TRBV5-1 and TRBJ2-7; TRBD1 aligns across 7 bases. Trimming removed 4 bases from V and 0 bases from J; junction bases left unmatched: 4. The CDR3 is 14 amino acids. Germline V lookup: CDR1 SGHRS, CDR2 YFSETQ. The CDR3 reads CASSTDRSSYEQYF. The DNA for the CDR3 is TGCGCCAGCAGCACGGACAGGAGCTCCTACGAGCAGTACTTC.

The chain combines TRBV9 with TRBJ2-3, with D maybe TRBD2 (6 bases). The CDR3 extends over 16 amino acids. The V gene's germline CDR1 is SGDLS and CDR2 YYNGEE. V lost 4 bases to trimming and J lost 3 bases, with 18 bases between them. The CDR3 sequence is CASSKDWGVMTDTQYF. CDR3 DNA: TGTGCCAGCAGCAAAGATTGGGGGGTAATGACAGATACGCAGTATTTT.

The chain recombines TRBV19 with TRBJ1-2, with D unresolved. Germline-derived CDR1 and CDR2 are LNHDA and SQIVND (reference sequence). Trimming took 5 bases from V and 1 from J, leaving 14 bases between them. The CDR3 loop spans 15 amino acids. The CDR3 nucleotides are TGTGCCAGTAGTGTAAGACGGACTATTAACTATGGCTACACCTTC. Residues: CASSVRRTINYGYTF.

The J gene is TRBJ1-6, the V gene TRBV6-6, with TRBD1 matching over 7 bases. The V gene's germline CDR1 is MNHNY and CDR2 SVGAGI (reference sequence). The J segment lost 9 bases and the V segment lost 2 bases, leaving 7 bases of the junction unmatched. This CDR3 comprises 15 residues. The CDR3 protein is CASSYDPRQGSPLHF. The CDR3 DNA sequence: TGTGCCAGCAGTTACGATCCCAGACAGGGTTCACCCCTCCACTTT.

The genes are TRBV6-4 and TRBJ2-7; possible D gene TRBD1, 6 bases. CDR3 length equals 13 residues. Trimming removed 5 bases at V and 0 bases at J, with 8 bases between. Germline lookup yields CDR1 MRHNA and CDR2 SNTAGT. CDR3 nucleotide sequence: TGTGCCAGCAGTCGGGACAACTCCTACGAGCAGTACGTC. This translates into CASSRDNSYEQYV.

Only one count was recorded for this clone. This chain uses TRBV7-6 with TRBJ1-2, with TRBD1 identical over 7 bases. Looked up from germline, CDR1 is SGHVS and CDR2 is FNYEAQ. V shed 5 bases, J shed 8 bases, and the junction held 8 bases outside the gene matches. The CDR3 runs to 13 residues. CDR3 residues: CASSRGQADGYTF. In DNA form, the CDR3 reads TGTGCCAGCAGCCGCGGACAGGCCGACGGCTACACCTTC.

For this clone: Other nucleotide sequences from this sample produce the same CDR3. The V gene is TRBV4-2, the J gene TRBJ2-3, with 10 bases identical to TRBD2. Germline V gene lookup returns CDR1 LGHNA and CDR2 YNFKEQ. This CDR3 region has 15 residues. V trimming: 4 bases; J trimming: 1 base; junction bases outside the gene matches: 2. The CDR3 protein is CASSPGLAGTDTQYF. The CDR3 nucleotides are TGTGCCAGCAGCCCAGGACTAGCGGGCACAGATACGCAGTATTTT.

This clone appeared a few times. J is TRBJ1-6 and V is TRBV28, with 9 nucleotides matching TRBD1. CDR1 and CDR2 (germline): MDHEN, SYDVKM. The CDR3 is 16 amino acids. V lost 4 bases, J lost 6 bases, and 7 bases stayed unmatched. The CDR3: CASSSPQGAGNSPLHF. The CDR3 coding sequence is TGTGCCAGCAGTTCCCCACAGGGGGCAGGTAATTCACCCCTCCACTTT.

This clone showed up just once. The chain has TRBV30 and TRBJ2-4, with a tentative D call TRBD2 (5 bases). CDR1 and CDR2 (germline): GTSNPN, SVGIG (reference sequence). This CDR3 is built from 16 residues. V lost 0 bases, J lost 0 bases, and 12 bases lay in between. CDR3 sequence: CAWSVGVGLAKNIQYF. The CDR3 DNA sequence: TGTGCCTGGAGTGTAGGCGTAGGACTAGCCAAAAACATTCAGTACTTC.

The chain carries TRBV10-1 and TRBJ2-5, with D possibly matching TRBD1 (6 bases). The CDR3 contains 14 residues. V gave up 3 bases and J gave up 6 bases, with 14 bases separating them. CDR1 WNHNN and CDR2 SYGVQD come from the germline V gene (reference sequence). Here the CDR3 reads CASSDEQGGKTQYF. The CDR3 DNA reads TGCGCCAGCAGTGACGAACAGGGTGGGAAGACCCAGTACTTC.

The CDR3 DNA reads as TGTGCCAGCTCACGACTCGACAGCCTTAACTCTGGGGCCAACGTCCTGACTTTC. Its protein product is CASSRLDSLNSGANVLTF. V is TRBV18 and J is TRBJ2-6; D possibly corresponds to TRBD1 (5 bases). The CDR3 is 18 amino acids. Germline CDR1 is KGHSH and CDR2 is LQKENI. V lost 4 bases and J 0 bases, leaving 16 bases between the germline ends.

The chain is built from TRBV9 and TRBJ1-3, with a possible D match to TRBD1 (5 bases). The V and J ends lost 0 bases and 4 bases respectively, with 8 bases between them. CDR3 size: 14 residues. Germline assignment: CDR1 SGDLS and CDR2 YYNGEE. The CDR3 is CASSVDPGGNTIYF. The CDR3 coding sequence is TGTGCCAGCAGCGTAGATCCAGGGGGAAACACCATATATTTT.

The chain links TRBV5-8 to TRBJ2-1; 13 bases match TRBD2. CDR1 and CDR2 from the germline V gene are SGHTS and YDEGEE. The CDR3 consists of 15 residues. Unmatched junction bases numbered 3, after V lost 3 bases and J lost 6 bases. Written as DNA, the CDR3 is TGTGCCAGCAGCTCCGGACTAGCGGGAGCCAATGAGCAGTTCTTC. Translated, it gives CASSSGLAGANEQFF.

This chain links TRBV19 with TRBJ1-2; no definite D call. The germline CDR1 and CDR2 sequences are LNHDA and SQIVND (reference sequence). This CDR3 has 12 amino acids. Trimming removed 4 bases from V and 3 bases from J, with 6 bases in between. The CDR3 is CASSSVHYGYTF. Written as DNA, the CDR3 is TGTGCCAGTAGTAGCGTCCACTATGGCTACACCTTC.

This chain uses TRBV19 with TRBJ1-1; tentatively, D is TRBD1 (6 bases). Trimming stripped 6 bases from V and 7 bases from J, with 15 bases between. CDR3 length: 13 residues. Germline CDR1 LNHDA, CDR2 SQIVND (reference sequence). CDR3 bases: TGTGCCAGTAGGACCACAACAGGGTTTGAAGCTTTCTTT. Translation gives CASRTTTGFEAFF.

The chain uses TRBV28 and TRBJ2-5; D is undetermined. The germline V gene has CDR1 MDHEN and CDR2 SYDVKM. The CDR3 has 12 amino acids. The V and J ends lost 3 bases and 6 bases respectively, with 8 bases between them. The DNA for the CDR3 is TGTGCCAGCAGTTTTTCTAGGCAGACCCAGTACTTC. This codes for CASSFSRQTQYF. Drawing the rest from reference TRBV28 and TRBJ2-5, the complete variable domain is DVKVTQSSRYLVKRTGEKVFLECVQDMDHENMFWYRQDPGLGLRLIYFSYDVKMKEKGDIPEGYSVSREKKERFSLILESASTNQTSMYLCASSFSRQTQYFGPGTRLLVL.

The chain recombines TRBV6-6 with TRBJ2-5; the D is unclear. Trimming removed 7 bases at V and 5 bases at J, with 17 bases between. Germline V CDR1 and CDR2: MNHNY, SVGAGI (reference sequence). This CDR3 has 14 residues. The CDR3 DNA reads as TGTGCCAGCATAAGAGGCAGCCCCCAGGAGACCCAGTACTTC. Translating gives CASIRGSPQETQYF.

This clone was seen more than once but under ten times. The gene calls are TRBV19 and TRBJ2-1; 7 nucleotides agree with TRBD1. Germline CDR1 and CDR2: LNHDA and SQIVND (reference sequence). V dropped 9 bases and J dropped 5; count of bases not matched to a gene: 7. This CDR3 has 13 residues. CDR3 residues: CASLGTADNEQFF. The DNA for the CDR3 is TGTGCCAGCCTCGGGACAGCCGACAATGAGCAGTTCTTC.

The V call is TRBV7-9, the J call TRBJ2-1; 8 nucleotides match TRBD2. Germline CDR1 and CDR2: SEHNR and FQNEAQ (reference sequence). J gave up 4 bases and V 0 bases, and 5 bases lay outside the gene matches. The CDR3 runs 16 residues. The CDR3 reads CASSLAAGVYYNEQFF. Written as DNA, the CDR3 is TGTGCCAGCAGCTTAGCAGCGGGGGTGTATTACAATGAGCAGTTCTTC.

V gene TRBV5-1 combines with J gene TRBJ1-1; no definite D call. The CDR3 length is 14 residues. V lost 5 bases and J lost 4, with 15 bases in between. The germline gives CDR1 SGHRS, CDR2 YFSETQ. This chain's CDR3 is CASRGVNSLTEAFF. CDR3 bases: TGCGCCAGCAGAGGAGTGAACTCACTCACTGAAGCTTTCTTT.

DNA for the CDR3: TGTGCCAGCAGCAGCACTAAGACAGGTCCCAACACTGAAGCTTTCTTT. It specifies CASSSTKTGPNTEAFF. The chain combines TRBV9 with TRBJ1-1, with D perhaps matching TRBD1 (6 bases). The CDR3 has 16 residues. CDR1 is SGDLS, CDR2 YYNGEE, per germline. V was pared by 4 bases and J by 2 bases, with 18 bases between.

V gene TRBV3-1 (or the pseudogene TRBV3-2) combines with J gene TRBJ2-2; TRBD2 aligns across 9 bases. Trimming at V came to 6 bases and at J to 4 bases, leaving 15 bases not matched to a gene. CDR3 length equals 18 residues. Germline lookup yields CDR1 LGHDT and CDR2 YNNKEL (reference sequence). The CDR3 DNA follows: TGTGCCAGCAGGGCTGGAGCGGGAGGACCGCGATCCACCGGGGAGCTGTTTTTT. This translates into CASRAGAGGPRSTGELFF.

V usage is TRBV19 and J usage is TRBJ1-5; D gene ambiguous. Per germline, CDR1 LNHDA and CDR2 SQIVND (reference sequence). The CDR3 has 16 amino acids. V gave up 0 bases and J gave up 0 bases, with 9 bases separating them. CDR3 protein: CASSIDGAISNQPQHF. CDR3 DNA sequence: TGTGCCAGTAGTATAGACGGAGCGATTAGCAATCAGCCCCAGCATTTT.

This chain uses TRBV30 with TRBJ1-4, with D tentatively TRBD1 (5 bases). Trimming stripped 0 bases from V and 4 bases from J, with 9 bases between. Germline CDR1 and CDR2: GTSNPN and SVGIG (reference sequence). This CDR3 spans 14 amino acids. This CDR3 reads CAWSVRGYNEKLFF. The CDR3 DNA follows: TGTGCCTGGAGTGTACGGGGGTATAATGAAAAACTGTTTTTT. Combining the CDR3 with reference TRBV30 and TRBJ1-4 gives the whole variable domain SQTIHQWPATLVQPVGSPLSLECTVEGTSNPNLYWYRQAAGRGLQLLFYSVGIGQISSEVPQNLSASRPQDRQFILSSKKLLLSDSGFYLCAWSVRGYNEKLFFGSGTQLSVL.

The rearrangement joins TRBV12-3 or TRBV12-4 to TRBJ2-3; D ambiguous. Deletions cut 0 bases from V and 5 bases from J, with 6 bases between. The CDR3 has 13 residues. CDR3 residues: CASSLARGDTQYF. As DNA, the CDR3 is TGTGCCAGCAGTTTAGCGCGCGGAGATACGCAGTATTTT.